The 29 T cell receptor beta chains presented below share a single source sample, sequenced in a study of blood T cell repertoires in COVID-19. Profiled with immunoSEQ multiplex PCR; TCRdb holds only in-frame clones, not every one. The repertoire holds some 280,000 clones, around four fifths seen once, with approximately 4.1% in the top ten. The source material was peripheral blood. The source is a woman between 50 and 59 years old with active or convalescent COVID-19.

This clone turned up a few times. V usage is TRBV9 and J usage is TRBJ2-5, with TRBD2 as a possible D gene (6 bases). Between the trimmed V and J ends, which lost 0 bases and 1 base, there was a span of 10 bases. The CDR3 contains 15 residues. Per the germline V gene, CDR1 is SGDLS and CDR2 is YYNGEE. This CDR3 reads CASSVGSGVQETQYF. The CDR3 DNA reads TGTGCCAGCAGCGTAGGGTCGGGAGTCCAAGAGACCCAGTACTTC.

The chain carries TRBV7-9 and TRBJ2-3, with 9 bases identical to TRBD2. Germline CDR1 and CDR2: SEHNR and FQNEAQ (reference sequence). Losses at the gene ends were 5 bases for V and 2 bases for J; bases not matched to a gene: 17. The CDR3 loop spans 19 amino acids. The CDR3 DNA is TGTGCCAGCAGCCCGCCCTTTCTGCTAGCGGGGACTTTCACAGATACGCAGTATTTT. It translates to CASSPPFLLAGTFTDTQYF. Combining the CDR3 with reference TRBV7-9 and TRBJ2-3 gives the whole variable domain DTGVSQNPRHKITKRGQNVTFRCDPISEHNRLYWYRQTLGQGPEFLTYFQNEAQLEKSRLLSDRFSAERPKGSFSTLEIQRTEQGDSAMYLCASSPPFLLAGTFTDTQYFGPGTRLTVL.

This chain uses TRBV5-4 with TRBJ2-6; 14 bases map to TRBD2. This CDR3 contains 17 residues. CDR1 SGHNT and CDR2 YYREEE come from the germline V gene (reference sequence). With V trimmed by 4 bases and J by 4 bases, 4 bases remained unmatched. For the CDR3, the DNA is TGTGCCAGCAGCCCCGGACTAGCGGGGGGAGGGGCCAACGTCCTGACTTTC. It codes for CASSPGLAGGGANVLTF.

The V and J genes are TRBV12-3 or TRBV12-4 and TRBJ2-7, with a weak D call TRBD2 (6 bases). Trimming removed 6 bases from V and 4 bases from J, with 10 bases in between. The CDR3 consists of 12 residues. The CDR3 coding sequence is TGTGCCAGCAGCCTGGAGGGATACGAGCAGTACTTC. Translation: CASSLEGYEQYF.

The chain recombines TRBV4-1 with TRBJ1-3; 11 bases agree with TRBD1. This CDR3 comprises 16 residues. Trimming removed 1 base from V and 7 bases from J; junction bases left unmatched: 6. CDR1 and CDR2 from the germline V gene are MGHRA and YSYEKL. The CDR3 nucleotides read TGCGCCAGCAGCCAAGTAGGGCGGGACAGGGGGAACACCATATATTTT. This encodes CASSQVGRDRGNTIYF.

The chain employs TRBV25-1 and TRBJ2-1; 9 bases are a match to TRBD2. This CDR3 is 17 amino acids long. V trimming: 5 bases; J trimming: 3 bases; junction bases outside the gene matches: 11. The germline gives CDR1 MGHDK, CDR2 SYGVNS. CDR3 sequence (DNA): TGTGCCAGCAGTTTCCTAGCGGGACACCGCGTCTACAATGAGCAGTTCTTC. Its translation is CASSFLAGHRVYNEQFF.

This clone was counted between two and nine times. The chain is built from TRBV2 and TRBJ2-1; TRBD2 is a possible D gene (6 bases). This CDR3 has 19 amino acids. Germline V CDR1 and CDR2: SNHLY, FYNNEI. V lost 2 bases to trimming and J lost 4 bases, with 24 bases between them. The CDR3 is CASSEKPPTRDLTYNEQFF. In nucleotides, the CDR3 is TGTGCCAGCAGTGAAAAACCCCCTACACGGGACTTAACTTACAATGAGCAGTTCTTC.

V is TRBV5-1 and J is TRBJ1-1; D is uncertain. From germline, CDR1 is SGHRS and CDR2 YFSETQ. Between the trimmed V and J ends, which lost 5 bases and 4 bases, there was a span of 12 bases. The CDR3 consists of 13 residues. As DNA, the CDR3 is TGCGCCAGCAGGAGGCTCCCTGCCACTGAAGCTTTCTTT. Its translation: CASRRLPATEAFF.

CDR3 sequence reads: CASSLNAGALVAGYEQYF. The DNA for the CDR3 is TGTGCCAGCAGTTTAAATGCGGGGGCGCTAGTCGCGGGGTACGAGCAGTACTTC. The chain carries TRBV27 and TRBJ2-7, with a tentative D call TRBD2 (7 bases). There are 18 residues in the CDR3. V gave up 2 bases and J gave up 4 bases, with 24 bases separating them. CDR1 is MNHEY and CDR2 is SMNVEV in the germline V gene (reference sequence).

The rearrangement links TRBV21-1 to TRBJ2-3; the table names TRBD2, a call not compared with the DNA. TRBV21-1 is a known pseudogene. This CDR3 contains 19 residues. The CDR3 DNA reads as TGTGCCAGCAGCAAAGGCCGTCGGCTAGCGGGAGTGGGCACAGATACGCAGTATTTT. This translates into CASSKGRRLAGVGTDTQYF.

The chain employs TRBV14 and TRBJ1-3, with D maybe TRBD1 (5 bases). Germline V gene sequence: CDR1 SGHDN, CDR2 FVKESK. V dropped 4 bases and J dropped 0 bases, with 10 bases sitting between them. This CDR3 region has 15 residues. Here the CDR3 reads CASSPWDYSGNTIYF. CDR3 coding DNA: TGTGCCAGCAGCCCTTGGGACTACTCTGGAAACACCATATATTTT.

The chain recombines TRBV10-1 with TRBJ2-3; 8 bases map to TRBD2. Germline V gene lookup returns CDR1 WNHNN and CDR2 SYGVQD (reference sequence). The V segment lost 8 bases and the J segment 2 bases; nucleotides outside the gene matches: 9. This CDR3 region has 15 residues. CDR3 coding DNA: TGCGCCAGCGCCCCCGGGGGGGCTCCCACAGATACGCAGTATTTT. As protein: CASAPGGAPTDTQYF.

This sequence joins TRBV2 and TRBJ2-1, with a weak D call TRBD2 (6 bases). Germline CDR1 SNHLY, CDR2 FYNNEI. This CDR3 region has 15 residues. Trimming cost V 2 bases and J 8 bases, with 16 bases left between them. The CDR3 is CASSERRLVVYEQFF. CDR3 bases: TGTGCCAGCAGTGAAAGGAGACTAGTTGTATATGAGCAGTTCTTC.

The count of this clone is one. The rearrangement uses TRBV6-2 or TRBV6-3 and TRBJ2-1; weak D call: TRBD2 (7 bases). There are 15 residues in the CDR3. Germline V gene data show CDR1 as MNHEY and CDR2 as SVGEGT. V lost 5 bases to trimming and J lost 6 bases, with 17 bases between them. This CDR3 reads CASSKTTGGPNEQFF. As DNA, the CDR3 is TGTGCCAGCAGTAAGACAACGGGGGGCCCCAATGAGCAGTTCTTC.

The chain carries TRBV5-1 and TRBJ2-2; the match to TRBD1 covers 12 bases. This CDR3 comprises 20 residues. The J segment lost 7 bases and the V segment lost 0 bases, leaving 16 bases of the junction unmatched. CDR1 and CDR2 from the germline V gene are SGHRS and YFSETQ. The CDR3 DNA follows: TGCGCCAGCAGCTTGGATTCCCGGGACAGGGGGCGAGGGTTTGACGGGGAGCTGTTTTTT. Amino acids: CASSLDSRDRGRGFDGELFF.

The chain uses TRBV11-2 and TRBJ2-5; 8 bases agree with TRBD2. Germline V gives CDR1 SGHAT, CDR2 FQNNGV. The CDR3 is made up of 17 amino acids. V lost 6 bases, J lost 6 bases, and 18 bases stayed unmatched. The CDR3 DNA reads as TGTGCCAGCAGGGGGGCGGGTACGGGAGGGCTCGCGAAGACCCAGTACTTC. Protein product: CASRGAGTGGLAKTQYF.

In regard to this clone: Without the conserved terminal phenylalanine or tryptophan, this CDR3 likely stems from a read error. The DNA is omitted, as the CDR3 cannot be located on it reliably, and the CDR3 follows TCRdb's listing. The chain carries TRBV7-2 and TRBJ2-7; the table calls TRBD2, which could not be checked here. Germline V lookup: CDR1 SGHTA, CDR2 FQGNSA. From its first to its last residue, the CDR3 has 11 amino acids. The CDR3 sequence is CASSHTIRCGS.

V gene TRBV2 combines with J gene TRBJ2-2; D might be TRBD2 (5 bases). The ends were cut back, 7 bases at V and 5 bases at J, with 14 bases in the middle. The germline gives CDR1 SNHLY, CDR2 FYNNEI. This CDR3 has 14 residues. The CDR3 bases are TGTGCCAGCAAAATCGCGGGTTGGACCGGGGAGCTGTTTTTT. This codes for CASKIAGWTGELFF.

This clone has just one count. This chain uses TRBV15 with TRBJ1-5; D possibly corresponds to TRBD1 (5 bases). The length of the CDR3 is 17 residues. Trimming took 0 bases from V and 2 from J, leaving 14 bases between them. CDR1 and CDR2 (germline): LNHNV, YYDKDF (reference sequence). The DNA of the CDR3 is TGTGCCACCAGCAGAGATCCCGGGGGTTTCGGCAATCAGCCCCAGCATTTT. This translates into CATSRDPGGFGNQPQHF. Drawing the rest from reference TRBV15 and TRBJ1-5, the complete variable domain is DAMVIQNPRYQVTQFGKPVTLSCSQTLNHNVMYWYQQKSSQAPKLLFHYYDKDFNNEADTPDNFQSRRPNTSFCFLDIRSPGLGDTAMYLCATSRDPGGFGNQPQHFGDGTRLSIL.

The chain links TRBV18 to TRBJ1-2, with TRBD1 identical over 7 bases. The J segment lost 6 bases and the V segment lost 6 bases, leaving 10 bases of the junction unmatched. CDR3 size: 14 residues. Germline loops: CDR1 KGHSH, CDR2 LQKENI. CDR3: CASSYDRERNGYTF. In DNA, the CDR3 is TGTGCCAGCTCGTATGACAGGGAAAGGAATGGCTACACCTTC.

In DNA, the CDR3 is TGTGCCAGCAGTCCGGACCTACAGGGGTACTATGGCTACACCTTC. Translated, it gives CASSPDLQGYYGYTF. The chain combines TRBV27 with TRBJ1-2; 7 bases are a match to TRBD1. The germline gives CDR1 MNHEY, CDR2 SMNVEV (reference sequence). The CDR3 contains 15 residues. V lost 5 bases to trimming and J lost 3 bases; unmatched junction nucleotides: 9.

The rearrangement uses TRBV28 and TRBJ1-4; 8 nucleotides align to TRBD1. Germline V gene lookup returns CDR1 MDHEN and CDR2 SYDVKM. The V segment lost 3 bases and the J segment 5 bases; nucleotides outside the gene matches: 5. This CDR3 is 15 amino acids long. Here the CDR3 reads CASSFRGRGNEKLFF. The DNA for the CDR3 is TGTGCCAGCAGTTTCAGGGGGCGCGGGAATGAAAAACTGTTTTTT.

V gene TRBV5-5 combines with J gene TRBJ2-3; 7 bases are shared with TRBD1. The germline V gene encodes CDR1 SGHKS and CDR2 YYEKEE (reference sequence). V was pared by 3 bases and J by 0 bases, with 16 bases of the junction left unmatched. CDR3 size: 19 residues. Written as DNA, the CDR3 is TGTGCCAGCAGCTCTAGACAGGGCATCTGGGCCCCTAGCACAGATACGCAGTATTTT. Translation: CASSSRQGIWAPSTDTQYF.

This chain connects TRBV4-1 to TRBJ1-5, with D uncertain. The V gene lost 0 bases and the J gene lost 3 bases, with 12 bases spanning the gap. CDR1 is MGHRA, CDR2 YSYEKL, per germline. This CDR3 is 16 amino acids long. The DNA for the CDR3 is TGCGCCAGCAGCCAAGATCGCGTACCGTTCAATCAGCCCCAGCATTTT. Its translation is CASSQDRVPFNQPQHF.

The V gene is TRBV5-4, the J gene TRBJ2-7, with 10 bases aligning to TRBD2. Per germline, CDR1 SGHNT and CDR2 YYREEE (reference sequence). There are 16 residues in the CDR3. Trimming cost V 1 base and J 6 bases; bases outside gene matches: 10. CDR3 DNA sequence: TGTGCCAGCAGCTTGCCCAGCGGGAGGGCTTTAGGCGAGCAGTACTTC. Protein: CASSLPSGRALGEQYF.

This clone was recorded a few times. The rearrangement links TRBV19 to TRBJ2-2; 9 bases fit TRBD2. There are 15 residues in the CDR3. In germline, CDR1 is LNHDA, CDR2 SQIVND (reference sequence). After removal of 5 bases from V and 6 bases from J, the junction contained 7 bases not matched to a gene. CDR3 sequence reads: CASSYGLAYPGELFF. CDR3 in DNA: TGTGCCAGTAGTTACGGACTAGCGTACCCCGGGGAGCTGTTTTTT.

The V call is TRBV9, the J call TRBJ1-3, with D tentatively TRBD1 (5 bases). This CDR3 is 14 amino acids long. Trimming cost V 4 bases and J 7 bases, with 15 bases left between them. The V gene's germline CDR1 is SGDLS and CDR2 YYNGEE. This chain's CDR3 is CASSQPESGNTIYF. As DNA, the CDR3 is TGTGCCAGCAGCCAACCGGAATCAGGGAACACCATATATTTT.

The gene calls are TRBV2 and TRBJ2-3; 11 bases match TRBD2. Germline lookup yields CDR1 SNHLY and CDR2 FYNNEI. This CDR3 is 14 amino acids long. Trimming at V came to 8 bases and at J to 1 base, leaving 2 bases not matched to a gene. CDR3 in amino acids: CASGLAGRTDTQYF. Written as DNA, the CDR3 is TGTGCCAGCGGACTAGCGGGCCGCACAGATACGCAGTATTTT.

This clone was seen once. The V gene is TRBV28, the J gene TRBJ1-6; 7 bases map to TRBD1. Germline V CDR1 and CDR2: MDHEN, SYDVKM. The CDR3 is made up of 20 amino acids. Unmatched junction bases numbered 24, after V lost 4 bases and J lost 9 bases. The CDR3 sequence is CASSSLRDSYSPGRGSPLHF. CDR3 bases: TGTGCCAGCAGTTCCCTCCGGGACAGCTACTCGCCCGGGAGGGGTTCACCCCTCCACTTT.